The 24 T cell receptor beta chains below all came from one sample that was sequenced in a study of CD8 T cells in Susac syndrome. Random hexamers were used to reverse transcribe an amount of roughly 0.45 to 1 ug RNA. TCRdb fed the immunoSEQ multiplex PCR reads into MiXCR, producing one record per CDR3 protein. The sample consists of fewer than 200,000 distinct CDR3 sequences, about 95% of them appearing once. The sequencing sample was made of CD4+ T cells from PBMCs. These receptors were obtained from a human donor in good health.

CDR3 DNA sequence: TGTGCCAGCAGCTACTTGTCCTCTTTTGAGGGTGAGCAGTTCTTC. The encoded protein is CASSYLSSFEGEQFF. The chain has TRBV7-3 and TRBJ2-1; D perhaps matches TRBD2 (5 bases). The CDR3 covers 15 residues. With 4 bases removed from V and 9 bases from J, the gap between germline ends came to 19 bases. The germline V gene has CDR1 SGHTA and CDR2 FQGTGA.

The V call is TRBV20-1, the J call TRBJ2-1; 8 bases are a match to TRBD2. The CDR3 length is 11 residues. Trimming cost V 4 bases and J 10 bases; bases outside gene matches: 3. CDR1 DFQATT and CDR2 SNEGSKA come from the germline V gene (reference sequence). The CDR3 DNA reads TGCAGTGCTACCACTAGCGGAGAGCAGTTCTTC. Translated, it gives CSATTSGEQFF.

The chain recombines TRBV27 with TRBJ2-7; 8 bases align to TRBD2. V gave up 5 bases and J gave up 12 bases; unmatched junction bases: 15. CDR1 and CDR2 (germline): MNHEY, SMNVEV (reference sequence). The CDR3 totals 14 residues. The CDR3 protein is CASSLVAGTLIRYF. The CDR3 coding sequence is TGTGCCAGCAGTCTCGTAGCGGGAACCCTCATTCGGTACTTC.

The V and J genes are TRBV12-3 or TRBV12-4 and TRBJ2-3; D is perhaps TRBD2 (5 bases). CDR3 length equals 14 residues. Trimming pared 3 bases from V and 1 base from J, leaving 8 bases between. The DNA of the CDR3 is TGTGCCAGCAGTTTCAGTAGCGGCACAGATACGCAGTATTTT. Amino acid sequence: CASSFSSGTDTQYF.

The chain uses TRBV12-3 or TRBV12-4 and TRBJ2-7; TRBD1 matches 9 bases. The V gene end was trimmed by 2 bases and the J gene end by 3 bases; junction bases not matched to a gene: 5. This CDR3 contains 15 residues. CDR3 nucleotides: TGTGCCAGCAGTTTAAGGGACAGGGCTTTCTACGAGCAGTACTTC. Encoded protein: CASSLRDRAFYEQYF.

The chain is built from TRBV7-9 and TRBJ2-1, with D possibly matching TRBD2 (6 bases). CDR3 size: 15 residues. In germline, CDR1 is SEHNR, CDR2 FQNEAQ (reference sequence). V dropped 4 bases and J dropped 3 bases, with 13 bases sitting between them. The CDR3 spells CASSSGRMGYNEQFF. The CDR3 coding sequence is TGTGCCAGCAGCTCCGGGAGAATGGGCTACAATGAGCAGTTCTTC.

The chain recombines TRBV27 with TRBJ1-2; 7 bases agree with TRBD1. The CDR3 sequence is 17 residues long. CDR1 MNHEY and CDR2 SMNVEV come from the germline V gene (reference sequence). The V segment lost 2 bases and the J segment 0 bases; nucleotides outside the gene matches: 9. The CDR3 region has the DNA TGTGCCAGCAGTTTACGATATTCCGGGACAGCTAACTATGGCTACACCTTC. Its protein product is CASSLRYSGTANYGYTF.

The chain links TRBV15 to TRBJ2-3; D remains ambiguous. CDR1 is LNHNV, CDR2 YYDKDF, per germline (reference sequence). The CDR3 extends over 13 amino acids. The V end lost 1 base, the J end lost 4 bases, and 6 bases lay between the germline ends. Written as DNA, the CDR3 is TGTGCCACCAGCAGAGGTGGGCCAGATACGCAGTATTTT. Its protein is CATSRGGPDTQYF.

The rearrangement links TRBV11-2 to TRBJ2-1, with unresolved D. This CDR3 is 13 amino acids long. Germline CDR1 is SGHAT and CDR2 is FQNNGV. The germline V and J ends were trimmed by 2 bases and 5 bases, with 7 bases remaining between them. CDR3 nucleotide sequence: TGTGCCAGCAGCTTAATTGATAACAATGAGCAGTTCTTC. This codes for CASSLIDNNEQFF.

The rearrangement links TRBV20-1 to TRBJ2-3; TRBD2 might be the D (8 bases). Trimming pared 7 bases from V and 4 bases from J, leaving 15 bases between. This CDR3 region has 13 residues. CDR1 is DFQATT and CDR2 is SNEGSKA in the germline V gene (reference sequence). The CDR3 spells CSGTGGGPDTQYF. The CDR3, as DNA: TGCAGTGGCACGGGAGGGGGCCCAGATACGCAGTATTTT.

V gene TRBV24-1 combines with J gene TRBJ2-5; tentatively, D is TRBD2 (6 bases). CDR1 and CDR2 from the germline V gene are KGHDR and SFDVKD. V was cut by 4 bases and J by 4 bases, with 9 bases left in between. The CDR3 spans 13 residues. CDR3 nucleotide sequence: TGTGCCACCAGTGACCGACTAGGAGAGACCCAGTACTTC. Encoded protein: CATSDRLGETQYF.

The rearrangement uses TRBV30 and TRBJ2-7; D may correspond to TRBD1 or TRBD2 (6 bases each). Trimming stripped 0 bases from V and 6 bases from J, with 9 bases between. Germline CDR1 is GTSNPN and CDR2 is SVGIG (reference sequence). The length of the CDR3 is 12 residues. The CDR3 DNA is TGTGCCTGGAGTGTAGGGGGGCGCGAGCAGTACTTC. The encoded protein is CAWSVGGREQYF.

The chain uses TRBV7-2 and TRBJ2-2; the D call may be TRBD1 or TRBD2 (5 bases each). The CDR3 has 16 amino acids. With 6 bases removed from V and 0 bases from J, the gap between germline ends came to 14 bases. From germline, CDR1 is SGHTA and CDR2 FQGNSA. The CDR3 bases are TGTGCCAGCAGGGGACCGGGAAACGCGAACACCGGGGAGCTGTTTTTT. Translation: CASRGPGNANTGELFF.

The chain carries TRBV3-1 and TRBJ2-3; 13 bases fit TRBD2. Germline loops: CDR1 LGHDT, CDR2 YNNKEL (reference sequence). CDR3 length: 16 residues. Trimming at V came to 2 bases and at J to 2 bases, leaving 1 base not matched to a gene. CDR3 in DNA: TGTGCCAGCAGCCAAACTAGCGGGAGGGCCACAGATACGCAGTATTTT. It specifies CASSQTSGRATDTQYF.

CDR3 sequence (DNA): TGTGCCAGCAGTACCCCCAGGGCAGGGGTTGATCAGCCCCAGCATTTT. Translation gives CASSTPRAGVDQPQHF. The chain uses TRBV6-2 or TRBV6-3 and TRBJ1-5, with D possibly TRBD1 on 6 matching bases. Germline V gives CDR1 MNHEY, CDR2 SVGEGT. V was clipped by 5 bases and J by 5 bases, with 19 bases between them. This CDR3 contains 16 residues.

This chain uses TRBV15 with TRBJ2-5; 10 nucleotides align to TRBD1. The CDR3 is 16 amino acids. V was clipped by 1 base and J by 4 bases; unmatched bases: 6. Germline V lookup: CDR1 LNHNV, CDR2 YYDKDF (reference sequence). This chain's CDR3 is CATSRAVGQGPETQYF. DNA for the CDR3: TGTGCCACCAGCAGAGCGGTGGGACAGGGGCCAGAGACCCAGTACTTC. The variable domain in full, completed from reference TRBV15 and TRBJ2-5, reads DAMVIQNPRYQVTQFGKPVTLSCSQTLNHNVMYWYQQKSSQAPKLLFHYYDKDFNNEADTPDNFQSRRPNTSFCFLDIRSPGLGDTAMYLCATSRAVGQGPETQYFGPGTRLLVL.

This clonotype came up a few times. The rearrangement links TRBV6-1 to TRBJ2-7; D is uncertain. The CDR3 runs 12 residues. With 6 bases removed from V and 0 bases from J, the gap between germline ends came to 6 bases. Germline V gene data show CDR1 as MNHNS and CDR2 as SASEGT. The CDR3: CASRWSSYEQYF. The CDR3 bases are TGTGCCAGCAGGTGGTCCTCCTACGAGCAGTACTTC.

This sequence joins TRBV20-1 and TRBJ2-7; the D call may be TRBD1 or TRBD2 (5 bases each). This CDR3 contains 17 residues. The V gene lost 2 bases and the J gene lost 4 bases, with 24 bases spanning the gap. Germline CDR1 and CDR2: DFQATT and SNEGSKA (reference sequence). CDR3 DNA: TGCAGTGCTAGAAAAGGGACCGAGGGGTTCATGGGGTACGAGCAGTACTTC. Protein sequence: CSARKGTEGFMGYEQYF.

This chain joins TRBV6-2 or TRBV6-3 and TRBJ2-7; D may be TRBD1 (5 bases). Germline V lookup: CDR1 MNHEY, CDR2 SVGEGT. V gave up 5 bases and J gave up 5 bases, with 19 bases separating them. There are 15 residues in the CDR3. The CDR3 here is CASSQNRLQADEQYF. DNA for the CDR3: TGTGCCAGCAGTCAAAACAGGTTACAGGCGGACGAGCAGTACTTC.

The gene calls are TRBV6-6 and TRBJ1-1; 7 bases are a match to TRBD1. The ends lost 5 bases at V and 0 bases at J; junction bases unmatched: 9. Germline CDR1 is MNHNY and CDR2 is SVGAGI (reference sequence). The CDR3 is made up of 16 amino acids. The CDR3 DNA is TGTGCCAGCAGTGGCCACCTGGGACAGCTGAACACTGAAGCTTTCTTT. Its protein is CASSGHLGQLNTEAFF.

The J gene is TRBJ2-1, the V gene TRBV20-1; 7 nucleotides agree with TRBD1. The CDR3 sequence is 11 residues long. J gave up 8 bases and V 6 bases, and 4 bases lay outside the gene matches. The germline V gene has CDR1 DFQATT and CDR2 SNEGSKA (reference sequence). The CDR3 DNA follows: TGCAGTGCAGACAGGGCCGATGAGCAGTTCTTC. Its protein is CSADRADEQFF.

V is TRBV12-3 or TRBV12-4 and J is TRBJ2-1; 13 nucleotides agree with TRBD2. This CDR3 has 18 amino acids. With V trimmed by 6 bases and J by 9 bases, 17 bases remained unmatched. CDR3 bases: TGTGCCAGCAGCCCTAGGACTAGCGGGGGCAGGTCCTGGAGTGAGCAGTTCTTC. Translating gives CASSPRTSGGRSWSEQFF.

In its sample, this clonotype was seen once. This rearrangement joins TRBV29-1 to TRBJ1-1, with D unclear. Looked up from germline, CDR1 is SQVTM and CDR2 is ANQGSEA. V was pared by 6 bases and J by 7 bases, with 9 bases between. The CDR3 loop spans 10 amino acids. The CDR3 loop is CSVLSGEAFF. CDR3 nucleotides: TGCAGCGTCCTCTCGGGTGAAGCTTTCTTT.

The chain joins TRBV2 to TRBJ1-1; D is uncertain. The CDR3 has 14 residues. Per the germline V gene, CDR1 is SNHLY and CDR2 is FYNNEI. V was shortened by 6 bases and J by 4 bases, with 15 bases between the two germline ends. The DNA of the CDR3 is TGTGCCAGCAGGATACATGAAACGAGCACTGAAGCTTTCTTT. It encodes CASRIHETSTEAFF.